A selection of T cell receptor beta chains follows, all from one sample in a study of blood T cell repertoires in COVID-19. Profiled with immunoSEQ multiplex PCR; TCRdb holds only in-frame clones, not every one. The sample has 350,000 to 450,000 clones; roughly 86% are singletons. The sequenced sample consisted of peripheral blood. Receptors originate from a human donor in a cohort sampled during active COVID-19. The CDR3 runs from the conserved cysteine through the conserved F or W. The order of the fields is V gene, clone size, D gene, CDR3 length, J gene, CDR3 protein, CDR3 DNA. D genes are given only for firm matches. Clone size is not always given. Where it is, it says once, few, many or a class for expanded clones.

V gene: TRBV28; clone size: once; D gene: -; CDR3 length: 16; J gene: TRBJ1-5; CDR3 protein: CASSPLKALLDQPQHF; CDR3 DNA: TGTGCCAGCAGTCCCTTAAAGGCCCTGCTAGACCAGCCCCAGCATTTT
V gene: TRBV5-6; clone size: -; D gene: TRBD2; CDR3 length: 18; J gene: TRBJ2-1; CDR3 protein: CASSLGPYTAGGPYEQFF; CDR3 DNA: TGTGCCAGCAGCTTGGGGCCCTACACAGCGGGAGGGCCATATGAGCAGTTCTTC
V gene: TRBV7-8; clone size: -; D gene: TRBD1; CDR3 length: 15; J gene: TRBJ2-7; CDR3 protein: CASSLTSFDRAEQYF; CDR3 DNA: TGTGCCAGCAGCTTAACCTCATTCGACAGGGCCGAGCAGTACTTC
V gene: TRBV5-1; clone size: once; D gene: TRBD1; CDR3 length: 14; J gene: TRBJ2-2; CDR3 protein: CASSWTGVTGELFF; CDR3 DNA: TGCGCCAGCAGCTGGACAGGGGTCACCGGGGAGCTGTTTTTT
V gene: TRBV9; clone size: once; D gene: -; CDR3 length: 14; J gene: TRBJ1-2; CDR3 protein: CASSGQQNPYGYTF; CDR3 DNA: TGTGCCAGCAGCGGACAGCAAAACCCCTATGGCTACACCTTC
V gene: TRBV27; clone size: -; D gene: -; CDR3 length: 17; J gene: TRBJ1-1; CDR3 protein: CASSPVEAQFMNTEAFF; CDR3 DNA: TGTGCCAGCAGCCCCGTGGAGGCCCAATTTATGAACACTGAAGCTTTCTTT
V gene: TRBV28; clone size: -; D gene: -; CDR3 length: 13; J gene: TRBJ2-5; CDR3 protein: CASSAIVEETQYF; CDR3 DNA: TGTGCCAGCAGTGCAATAGTCGAAGAGACCCAGTACTTC
V gene: TRBV6-4; clone size: -; D gene: -; CDR3 length: 14; J gene: TRBJ2-1; CDR3 protein: CASSDSAEGNEQFF; CDR3 DNA: TGTGCCAGCAGTGACTCTGCCGAGGGCAATGAGCAGTTCTTC
V gene: TRBV7-3; clone size: -; D gene: -; CDR3 length: 13; J gene: TRBJ2-2; CDR3 protein: CASSLTPAGELFF; CDR3 DNA: TGTGCCAGCAGCTTAACTCCCGCCGGGGAGCTGTTTTTT
V gene: TRBV18; clone size: -; D gene: -; CDR3 length: 15; J gene: TRBJ1-1; CDR3 protein: CASSPLAVPGTEAFF; CDR3 DNA: TGTGCCAGCTCACCGCTCGCCGTCCCCGGGACTGAAGCTTTCTTT
V gene: TRBV5-1; clone size: -; D gene: -; CDR3 length: 14; J gene: TRBJ2-3; CDR3 protein: CASSLVSTTDTQYF; CDR3 DNA: TGCGCCAGCAGCTTGGTCTCTACCACAGATACGCAGTATTTT
V gene: TRBV30; clone size: -; D gene: TRBD2; CDR3 length: 12; J gene: TRBJ2-7; CDR3 protein: CAWSRGGIMQYF; CDR3 DNA: TGTGCCTGGTCGCGGGGGGGGATTATGCAGTACTTC
V gene: TRBV2; clone size: -; D gene: -; CDR3 length: 13; J gene: TRBJ1-1; CDR3 protein: CASYRDPNTEAFF; CDR3 DNA: TGTGCCAGTTACAGGGACCCGAACACTGAAGCTTTCTTT
V gene: TRBV7-3; clone size: -; D gene: -; CDR3 length: 15; J gene: TRBJ2-2; CDR3 protein: CASSISYPGTGELFF; CDR3 DNA: TGTGCCAGCAGCATAAGCTATCCAGGGACCGGGGAGCTGTTTTTT
V gene: TRBV27; clone size: -; D gene: -; CDR3 length: 14; J gene: TRBJ1-2; CDR3 protein: CASSFSYSDYGYTF; CDR3 DNA: TGTGCCAGCAGTTTTTCCTACTCGGACTATGGCTACACCTTC
V gene: TRBV28; clone size: -; D gene: TRBD1; CDR3 length: 14; J gene: TRBJ2-7; CDR3 protein: CASTQQGTSYEQYF; CDR3 DNA: TGTGCCAGCACCCAACAGGGGACCTCCTACGAGCAGTACTTC
V gene: TRBV5-4; clone size: -; D gene: TRBD2; CDR3 length: 16; J gene: TRBJ2-2; CDR3 protein: CASSLGLADNTGELFF; CDR3 DNA: TGTGCCAGCAGCTTGGGACTAGCGGACAACACCGGGGAGCTGTTTTTT
V gene: TRBV5-1; clone size: few; D gene: TRBD1; CDR3 length: 11; J gene: TRBJ1-2; CDR3 protein: CASGTGFGYTF; CDR3 DNA: TGCGCCAGCGGGACAGGGTTCGGCTACACCTTC
V gene: TRBV2; clone size: -; D gene: TRBD1; CDR3 length: 13; J gene: TRBJ2-1; CDR3 protein: CASTDRSDNEQFF; CDR3 DNA: TGTGCCAGCACGGACAGGAGCGACAATGAGCAGTTCTTC
V gene: TRBV7-2; clone size: -; D gene: -; CDR3 length: 15; J gene: TRBJ2-7; CDR3 protein: CASSFPLTGSYEQYF; CDR3 DNA: TGTGCCAGCAGCTTCCCGTTAACAGGCTCATACGAGCAGTACTTC
V gene: TRBV28; clone size: -; D gene: -; CDR3 length: 13; J gene: TRBJ1-2; CDR3 protein: CASSLLRGDGYTF; CDR3 DNA: TGTGCCAGCAGTTTATTACGGGGTGATGGCTACACCTTC
V gene: TRBV27; clone size: few; D gene: -; CDR3 length: 13; J gene: TRBJ1-1; CDR3 protein: CASSSGNRAEAFF; CDR3 DNA: TGTGCCAGCAGTTCCGGTAACAGGGCAGAAGCTTTCTTT
V gene: TRBV28; clone size: -; D gene: TRBD2; CDR3 length: 14; J gene: TRBJ2-1; CDR3 protein: CASSFPSGSNEQFF; CDR3 DNA: TGTGCCAGCAGTTTTCCTAGCGGGTCCAATGAGCAGTTCTTC
V gene: TRBV30; clone size: once; D gene: TRBD1; CDR3 length: 15; J gene: TRBJ2-5; CDR3 protein: CAWSPGQGYQETQYF; CDR3 DNA: TGTGCCTGGTCCCCGGGACAGGGATACCAAGAGACCCAGTACTTC
V gene: TRBV7-8; clone size: -; D gene: -; CDR3 length: 14; J gene: TRBJ2-3; CDR3 protein: CASSPTRGTDTQYF; CDR3 DNA: TGTGCCAGCAGCCCTACCAGGGGCACAGATACGCAGTATTTT
V gene: TRBV7-2; clone size: once; D gene: -; CDR3 length: 14; J gene: TRBJ1-2; CDR3 protein: CASSLLGTSYGYTF; CDR3 DNA: TGTGCCAGCAGCTTACTGGGGACAAGCTATGGCTACACCTTC
V gene: TRBV3-1/TRBV3-2; clone size: -; D gene: -; CDR3 length: 15; J gene: TRBJ2-7; CDR3 protein: CASSQGPGYSYEQYF; CDR3 DNA: TGTGCCAGCAGCCAAGGCCCAGGGTACTCCTACGAGCAGTACTTC
V gene: TRBV2; clone size: -; D gene: TRBD1; CDR3 length: 11; J gene: TRBJ2-1; CDR3 protein: CATTGSNEQFF; CDR3 DNA: TGTGCCACGACAGGGAGCAATGAGCAGTTCTTC
V gene: TRBV6-2/TRBV6-3; clone size: once; D gene: -; CDR3 length: 14; J gene: TRBJ2-2; CDR3 protein: CASSRAGNTGELFF; CDR3 DNA: TGTGCCAGCAGTAGGGCGGGGAACACCGGGGAGCTGTTTTTT
V gene: TRBV2; clone size: -; D gene: -; CDR3 length: 12; J gene: TRBJ2-5; CDR3 protein: CASTQAGETQYF; CDR3 DNA: TGTGCCAGCACTCAGGCTGGGGAGACCCAGTACTTC
V gene: TRBV24-1; clone size: -; D gene: TRBD1; CDR3 length: 16; J gene: TRBJ2-2; CDR3 protein: CATSDPDRGDTGELFF; CDR3 DNA: TGTGCCACCAGTGATCCGGACAGGGGGGACACCGGGGAGCTGTTTTTT
V gene: TRBV6-4; clone size: -; D gene: -; CDR3 length: 13; J gene: TRBJ1-5; CDR3 protein: CVYRDRRYQPQHF; CDR3 DNA: TGTGTATACAGGGATAGGCGCTATCAGCCCCAGCATTTT
V gene: TRBV5-1; clone size: -; D gene: TRBD1; CDR3 length: 14; J gene: TRBJ2-5; CDR3 protein: CASSYWTGEETQYF; CDR3 DNA: TGCGCCAGCAGCTATTGGACAGGGGAAGAGACCCAGTACTTC
V gene: TRBV28; clone size: -; D gene: TRBD1; CDR3 length: 15; J gene: TRBJ2-5; CDR3 protein: CASSSTGTMKETQYF; CDR3 DNA: TGTGCCAGCAGTTCGACAGGGACAATGAAAGAGACCCAGTACTTC
V gene: TRBV19; clone size: -; D gene: -; CDR3 length: 13; J gene: TRBJ1-1; CDR3 protein: CASSIYSGDEAFF; CDR3 DNA: TGTGCCAGTAGTATATATTCAGGGGATGAAGCTTTCTTT
V gene: TRBV19; clone size: -; D gene: TRBD1; CDR3 length: 17; J gene: TRBJ2-5; CDR3 protein: CASTQRLEGTGPETQYF; CDR3 DNA: TGTGCCAGTACCCAACGTCTGGAGGGGACAGGCCCCGAGACCCAGTACTTC
V gene: TRBV29-1; clone size: -; D gene: -; CDR3 length: 13; J gene: TRBJ2-7; CDR3 protein: CSVGPPQAYEQYF; CDR3 DNA: TGCAGCGTCGGCCCCCCTCAGGCCTACGAGCAGTACTTC
V gene: TRBV7-6; clone size: -; D gene: -; CDR3 length: 13; J gene: TRBJ2-2; CDR3 protein: CASSLALTGELFF; CDR3 DNA: TGTGCCAGCAGCTTAGCGCTAACCGGGGAGCTGTTTTTT
V gene: TRBV29-1; clone size: -; D gene: TRBD1; CDR3 length: 12; J gene: TRBJ1-2; CDR3 protein: CSARQGAGGYTF; CDR3 DNA: TGCAGCGCCCGACAGGGGGCTGGTGGCTACACCTTC
V gene: TRBV30; clone size: few; D gene: -; CDR3 length: 12; J gene: TRBJ1-2; CDR3 protein: CAWSETGYGYTF; CDR3 DNA: TGTGCCTGGAGCGAAACAGGGTATGGCTACACCTTC